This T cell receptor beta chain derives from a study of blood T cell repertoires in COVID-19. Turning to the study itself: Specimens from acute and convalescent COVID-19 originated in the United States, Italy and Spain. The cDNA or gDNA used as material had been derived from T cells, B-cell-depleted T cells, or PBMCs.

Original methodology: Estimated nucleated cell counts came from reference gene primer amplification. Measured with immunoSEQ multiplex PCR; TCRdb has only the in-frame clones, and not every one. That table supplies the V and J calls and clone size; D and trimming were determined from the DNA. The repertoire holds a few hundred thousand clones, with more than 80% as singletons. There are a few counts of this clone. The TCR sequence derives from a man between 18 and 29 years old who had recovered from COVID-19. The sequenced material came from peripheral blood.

CDR3 bases: TGTGCCAGCTCACCACAAGGACAGTCCTCTGGAAACACCATATATTTT. Protein product: CASSPQGQSSGNTIYF. This chain connects TRBV18 to TRBJ1-3; D possibly corresponds to TRBD1 (6 bases). This CDR3 has 16 residues. The germline V gene encodes CDR1 KGHSH and CDR2 LQKENI. Between the trimmed V and J ends, which lost 1 base and 0 bases, there was a span of 10 bases.